The 20 T cell receptor beta chains presented below share a single source sample, sequenced in a study of post-analysis software for immune sequencing data. Their antigens are not known. Regarding the study as a whole: TRBV5-6, TRBV5-1 and TRBV20-1 were among four to six TRBV segments more frequent in patients than controls.

Each TCR beta cDNA library carried unique molecular identifiers. TCRdb analysed the PCR reads with MiXCR anew, one entry per CDR3 protein. The sample carries around 710,000 distinct CDR3 sequences, under 60% recorded once. The sequenced material came from blood. These receptors came from a girl aged 5-17 years with multiple sclerosis.

The sample holds a few counts of this clonotype. This rearrangement joins TRBV5-1 to TRBJ1-2, with TRBD1 as a possible D gene (6 bases). Germline loops: CDR1 SGHRS, CDR2 YFSETQ. The CDR3 is 14 residues long. Trimming took off 3 bases at V and 4 bases at J, with 13 bases between the two ends. In nucleotides, the CDR3 is TGCGCCAGCAGCTCCGACGGACAGCCCTATGGCTACACCTTC. Translated, it gives CASSSDGQPYGYTF. The full variable domain, rest sourced from reference TRBV5-1 and TRBJ1-2, is KAGVTQTPRYLIKTRGQQVTLSCSPISGHRSVSWYQQTPGQGLQFLFEYFSETQRNKGNFPGRFSGRQFSNSRSEMNVSTLELGDSALYLCASSSDGQPYGYTFGSGTRLTVV.

The chain carries TRBV5-1 and TRBJ2-1; 9 bases are a match to TRBD1. The germline gives CDR1 SGHRS, CDR2 YFSETQ. Trimming cost V 3 bases and J 8 bases; bases outside gene matches: 15. This CDR3 is built from 17 residues. CDR3 sequence: CASSSPVRTGDSDEQFF. As DNA, the CDR3 is TGCGCCAGCAGCTCCCCAGTTAGGACAGGGGATTCGGATGAGCAGTTCTTC.

This clonotype was observed a few times. The rearrangement joins TRBV14 to TRBJ2-7, with a tentative D call TRBD1 (6 bases). V lost 4 bases and J 0 bases, leaving 10 bases between the germline ends. In germline, CDR1 is SGHDN, CDR2 FVKESK. The CDR3 has 14 amino acids. CDR3 DNA: TGTGCCAGCAGCCCCCAGGGGCCCTCCTACGAGCAGTACTTC. Protein product: CASSPQGPSYEQYF.

The CDR3: CASSPDRLAVTQYF. The CDR3 bases are TGTGCCAGCAGCCCCGACAGGTTGGCGGTTACGCAGTATTTT. The chain recombines TRBV7-3 with TRBJ2-3; a possible D gene is TRBD1 (6 bases). V gave up 5 bases and J gave up 8 bases, with 17 bases separating them. This CDR3 comprises 14 residues. In germline, CDR1 is SGHTA, CDR2 FQGTGA.

This chain joins TRBV9 and TRBJ1-3, with 9 bases that match TRBD1. The germline gives CDR1 SGDLS, CDR2 YYNGEE. The V gene end was trimmed by 3 bases and the J gene end by 4 bases; junction bases not matched to a gene: 5. CDR3 length equals 15 residues. DNA for the CDR3: TGTGCCAGCAGCGAGGGGACAGGGAGCGGAAACACCATATATTTT. Protein product: CASSEGTGSGNTIYF.

The rearrangement uses TRBV27 and TRBJ1-6; 9 bases fit TRBD1. The trim removed 8 bases at V and 9 bases at J, leaving 8 bases unmatched. This CDR3 comprises 14 residues. Germline-derived CDR1 and CDR2 are MNHEY and SMNVEV (reference sequence). CDR3 nucleotide sequence: TGTGCCAGCTCCGGGGGGACAGGGAGTTCACCCCTCCACTTT. It is translated as CASSGGTGSSPLHF.

This clonotype turned up a few times. The rearrangement links TRBV7-9 to TRBJ1-6, with TRBD1 identical over 9 bases. This CDR3 has 15 residues. The ends lost 5 bases at V and 7 bases at J; junction bases unmatched: 6. CDR1 and CDR2 (germline): SEHNR, FQNEAQ (reference sequence). This CDR3 is CASSPTGGGNSPLHF. The CDR3 nucleotides are TGTGCCAGCAGCCCGACAGGGGGGGGGAATTCACCCCTCCACTTT.

In this sample, this clonotype turned up a few times. CDR3 residues: CASMLGVGTNYGYTF. CDR3 sequence (DNA): TGTGCCAGCATGCTTGGTGTAGGAACTAACTATGGCTACACCTTC. V and J are TRBV7-2 and TRBJ1-2; D gene ambiguous. Germline V gene lookup returns CDR1 SGHTA and CDR2 FQGNSA. This CDR3 contains 15 residues. The V gene lost 7 bases and the J gene lost 0 bases, with 15 bases spanning the gap.

The V call is TRBV12-3 or TRBV12-4, the J call TRBJ2-7; D is possibly TRBD1 (5 bases). Between the trimmed V and J ends, which lost 1 base and 2 bases, there was a span of 15 bases. This CDR3 region has 16 residues. CDR3 loop: CASSLGLGQRAYEQYF. CDR3 sequence (DNA): TGTGCCAGCAGTTTAGGTCTGGGGCAAAGGGCCTACGAGCAGTACTTC.

The count of this clonotype is one. One end of the junction fails to match germline, which may point to a read error. The chain links TRBV20-1 to TRBJ2-5; possible D gene TRBD1, 6 bases. Per the germline V gene, CDR1 is DFQATT and CDR2 is SNEGSKA (reference sequence). The CDR3 extends over 15 amino acids. The CDR3 DNA is TGCAGTACTAGAACACCGGGACATCTGTTAGAGACCCAGTACTTC. Its protein product is CSTRTPGHLLETQYF.

This clonotype has just a few counts. The rearrangement uses TRBV7-2 and TRBJ2-5; D is uncertain. V lost 8 bases and J lost 1, with 11 bases in between. Germline V gene data show CDR1 as SGHTA and CDR2 as FQGNSA. The CDR3 sequence is 13 residues long. The CDR3 region is CASLSAVQETQYF. CDR3 DNA sequence: TGTGCCAGCCTTTCGGCGGTCCAAGAGACCCAGTACTTC.

The chain uses TRBV5-5 and TRBJ2-4, with D possibly TRBD1 on 5 matching bases. The V end lost 4 bases, the J end lost 7 bases, and 18 bases lay between the germline ends. This CDR3 comprises 15 residues. Germline CDR1 reads SGHKS; CDR2 reads YYEKEE (reference sequence). CDR3 bases: TGTGCCAGCAGCCCTTGGGTAGACAGACTCAACATTCAGTACTTC. Translating gives CASSPWVDRLNIQYF.

The chain is built from TRBV7-3 and TRBJ2-1; weak D call: TRBD2 (6 bases). The CDR3 is 14 amino acids. V lost 6 bases and J lost 4, with 13 bases in between. Germline V lookup: CDR1 SGHTA, CDR2 FQGTGA. The chain's CDR3 is CASSRVSGYNEQFF. The CDR3 nucleotides read TGTGCCAGCAGTCGGGTTAGCGGATACAATGAGCAGTTCTTC.

The CDR3 nucleotides are TGTGCCAGCAGAAGGGAGCGGTCCTTTCAGAATGAGCAGTTCTTC. The encoded protein is CASRRERSFQNEQFF. The J gene is TRBJ2-1, the V gene TRBV5-6; TRBD2 is a possible D gene (5 bases). Germline loops: CDR1 SGHDT, CDR2 YYEEEE. The CDR3 is made up of 15 amino acids. V gave up 5 bases and J gave up 7 bases, with 19 bases separating them.

This chain uses TRBV5-1 with TRBJ2-3; D not certain. Per the germline V gene, CDR1 is SGHRS and CDR2 is YFSETQ. The CDR3 length is 15 residues. Trimming stripped 4 bases from V and 0 bases from J, with 12 bases between. CDR3 sequence reads: CASSLERSSTDTQYF. The CDR3, as DNA: TGCGCCAGCAGCCTTGAACGTTCTAGCACAGATACGCAGTATTTT.

This clonotype showed up just a few times. The chain employs TRBV29-1 and TRBJ2-3; 11 bases are a match to TRBD2. After removal of 1 base from V and 2 bases from J, the junction contained 5 bases not matched to a gene. Looked up from germline, CDR1 is SQVTM and CDR2 is ANQGSEA. This CDR3 region has 16 residues. The CDR3 DNA sequence: TGCAGCGTTGAAGGCCTAGCGGGAGGATCCACAGATACGCAGTATTTT. It yields the protein CSVEGLAGGSTDTQYF.

The rearrangement joins TRBV5-6 to TRBJ2-5; D is unclear. Germline V gene lookup returns CDR1 SGHDT and CDR2 YYEEEE. Trimming removed 8 bases at V and 5 bases at J, with 16 bases between. The CDR3 consists of 13 residues. The CDR3 protein is CASRSDDQETQYF. The CDR3 bases are TGTGCCAGTAGATCAGACGATCAGGAGACCCAGTACTTC.

Only a few counts were recorded for this clonotype. The rearrangement links TRBV27 to TRBJ2-3, with 7 bases fitting TRBD2. Germline V lookup: CDR1 MNHEY, CDR2 SMNVEV (reference sequence). The J segment lost 0 bases and the V segment lost 3 bases, leaving 3 bases of the junction unmatched. The CDR3 totals 15 residues. For the CDR3, the DNA is TGTGCCAGCAGTTTCGCCGGGAGGAGCACAGATACGCAGTATTTT. Encoded protein: CASSFAGRSTDTQYF.

In nucleotides, the CDR3 is TGTGCCAGCAGCGTAGACCAGGGACCCACAGATACGCAGTATTTT. Amino acids: CASSVDQGPTDTQYF. This chain joins TRBV9 and TRBJ2-3; D possibly uses TRBD1 or TRBD2 (5 bases each). Trimming took 0 bases from V and 2 from J, leaving 10 bases between them. The CDR3 runs to 15 residues. Germline V gene lookup returns CDR1 SGDLS and CDR2 YYNGEE.

Concerning this clonotype itself: This may be a read error: a much more frequent sequence differs by one nucleotide. The chain recombines TRBV7-3 with TRBJ2-7; no reliable D call. The J call may be incorrect, as the DNA end agrees better with TRBJ2-5. Germline CDR1 is SGHTA and CDR2 is FQGTGA. The CDR3 has 13 amino acids. The DNA for the CDR3 is TGTGCCGGCAGCTTAACGTACTCGGAGACCCAGTACTTC. Residues: CAGSLTYSETQYF.